This T cell receptor (beta chain) was identified in a study of response to subunit inactivated influenza vaccine. The study's findings and limits: Authors suggested each seasonal influenza vaccination recruits few new T cells.

TCRdb independently ran MiXCR on the RT-PCR reads; one entry per CDR3 protein. The table shows approximately 700,000 distinct CDR3 sequences, with 15% to 19% occurring only once. The CDR3 is 15 amino acids. CDR1 and CDR2 from the germline V gene are SEHNR and FQNEAQ (reference sequence). Between the trimmed V and J ends, which lost 5 bases and 4 bases, there was a span of 17 bases. With respect to this clonotype: Its cognate antigen is unknown.

This chain links TRBV7-9 with TRBJ2-5, with unresolved D. This receptor was taken from a man over 45 who received an inactivated influenza vaccine. Sample: PBMCs from blood, taken 11 to 12 days after vaccination. DNA of the CDR3: TGTGCCAGCAGCCCCCGGTCCTTAGGGCGAGAGACCCAGTACTTC. This sequence encodes CASSPRSLGRETQYF.